A single sample is the source of the 19 T cell receptor beta chains below, sequenced in a study of T cells in Graves' hyperthyroidism and ophthalmopathy. RNA transcripts gave rise to amplified TCR beta CDR3 regions. RT-PCR in the first round (using the HTBI primer set) targeted the TCR CDR3. Each CDR3 protein gets one entry after TCRdb re-called the multiplex PCR reads with MiXCR. This sample has approximately 500,000 distinct CDR3 sequences, with just over 45% found just once. Sequences were obtained from peripheral blood or thyroid tissue (not recorded which). These receptors were obtained from a woman aged 18-35 years with Graves' hyperthyroidism.

The genes are TRBV4-3 and TRBJ2-2, with 9 bases fitting TRBD2. The germline gives CDR1 LGHNA, CDR2 YSLEER. Trimming removed 3 bases from V and 5 bases from J; junction bases left unmatched: 7. This CDR3 has 16 amino acids. The CDR3 loop reads CASSQTGTSRTGELFF. The CDR3 nucleotides are TGCGCCAGCAGCCAGACCGGGACTAGCAGGACCGGGGAGCTGTTTTTT.

This clonotype was detected ten times or more. The V gene is TRBV29-1, the J gene TRBJ2-6; the D is unclear. The V end lost 4 bases, the J end lost 4 bases, and 11 bases lay between the germline ends. CDR1 is SQVTM and CDR2 is ANQGSEA in the germline V gene. The CDR3 has 14 residues. The CDR3 DNA reads TGCAGCGTTGGAGGAGCTACCGGGGCCAACGTCCTGACTTTC. It is translated as CSVGGATGANVLTF.

Ten or more counts support this clonotype. The V gene is TRBV24-1, the J gene TRBJ1-2, with D possibly being TRBD1 (5 bases). The CDR3 is 14 amino acids. Trimming removed 3 bases at V and 7 bases at J, with 14 bases between. Germline V lookup: CDR1 KGHDR, CDR2 SFDVKD. The CDR3 loop is CATSDLQGSAGYTF. The CDR3 bases are TGTGCCACCAGTGATCTTCAGGGTTCCGCTGGCTACACCTTC.

The chain combines TRBV29-1 with TRBJ2-2, with 11 bases matching TRBD2. Germline trimming cut 8 bases from V and 4 bases from J; bases unmatched to any gene: 12. The germline V gene encodes CDR1 SQVTM and CDR2 ANQGSEA. The CDR3 has 16 residues. CDR3 in amino acids: CSSEVLAGGLTGELFF. CDR3 DNA: TGCAGCTCAGAAGTCCTAGCGGGAGGCCTCACCGGGGAGCTGTTTTTT.

The genes are TRBV29-1 and TRBJ2-5; D possibly matches TRBD1 or TRBD2 (6 bases each). V was cut by 3 bases and J by 9 bases, with 17 bases left in between. The CDR3 totals 13 residues. Germline-derived CDR1 and CDR2 are SQVTM and ANQGSEA. CDR3 amino acids: CSVDVGGNQPQYF. CDR3 DNA sequence: TGCAGCGTTGACGTGGGGGGCAATCAGCCCCAGTACTTC.

The rearrangement links TRBV20-1 to TRBJ1-2; 8 bases line up with TRBD1. The CDR3 is 14 amino acids. Trimming removed 5 bases from V and 6 bases from J; junction bases left unmatched: 11. Germline values: CDR1 DFQATT, CDR2 SNEGSKA (reference sequence). DNA for the CDR3: TGCAGTGCTGAGGGCCAGGGGGCTTTTGATGGCTACACCTTC. Its translation: CSAEGQGAFDGYTF.

The chain uses TRBV10-2 and TRBJ2-7; 8 bases are shared with TRBD2. The CDR3 contains 16 residues. Trimming removed 0 bases from V and 5 bases from J; junction bases left unmatched: 9. From germline, CDR1 is WSHSY and CDR2 SAAADI. The CDR3 here is CASSESGTSPWDEQYF. The CDR3 DNA reads as TGCGCCAGCAGTGAGTCCGGGACTAGTCCGTGGGACGAGCAGTACTTC.

There are many counts of this clonotype. CDR3 nucleotides: TGTGCCAGCAGCGTCCGCGGGGAGCTGTTTTTT. Amino acids: CASSVRGELFF. V usage is TRBV6-5 and J usage is TRBJ2-2; D uncertain. Trimming pared 6 bases from V and 7 bases from J, leaving 6 bases between. CDR3 length: 11 residues. Germline values: CDR1 MNHEY, CDR2 SVGAGI.

This clonotype has ten or more counts. This chain links TRBV6-5 with TRBJ2-7; 12 bases agree with TRBD2. V lost 6 bases, J lost 5 bases, and 5 bases stayed unmatched. The CDR3 extends over 14 amino acids. The germline gives CDR1 MNHEY, CDR2 SVGAGI. The CDR3 sequence is CASSQLAGGHEQYF. DNA for the CDR3: TGTGCCAGCAGCCAACTAGCGGGAGGCCACGAGCAGTACTTC.

This clonotype was detected many times. The chain joins TRBV20-1 to TRBJ2-7; 10 bases map to TRBD2. V trimming: 0 bases; J trimming: 4 bases; junction bases outside the gene matches: 12. The CDR3 spans 17 residues. Germline V gene lookup returns CDR1 DFQATT and CDR2 SNEGSKA (reference sequence). The CDR3 region is CSARDLGSGRITYEQYF. The DNA of the CDR3 is TGCAGTGCTAGAGATCTGGGTAGCGGGAGGATAACTTACGAGCAGTACTTC.

This clonotype was seen ten or more times. The V call is TRBV2, the J call TRBJ2-2; TRBD2 aligns across 11 bases. V was clipped by 2 bases and J by 0 bases; unmatched bases: 8. The CDR3 sequence is 19 residues long. Germline values: CDR1 SNHLY, CDR2 FYNNEI. The CDR3 bases are TGTGCCAGCAGTGAAAGGAGACTAGCGGGATTATCGAACACCGGGGAGCTGTTTTTT. This encodes CASSERRLAGLSNTGELFF.

This clonotype was recorded once. The chain uses TRBV29-1 and TRBJ1-2, with D tentatively TRBD1 (6 bases). The germline gives CDR1 SQVTM, CDR2 ANQGSEA. The CDR3 extends over 14 amino acids. Trimming took 8 bases from V and 0 from J, leaving 16 bases between them. The CDR3 reads CSQGGTGSNYGYTF. CDR3 in DNA: TGCAGCCAAGGCGGAACAGGGTCTAACTATGGCTACACCTTC.

V is TRBV7-2 and J is TRBJ1-1; TRBD1 aligns across 10 bases. The V gene end was trimmed by 2 bases and the J gene end by 3 bases; junction bases not matched to a gene: 6. The CDR3 runs to 16 residues. CDR1 is SGHTA, CDR2 FQGNSA, per germline. The CDR3 nucleotides read TGTGCCAGCAGCTTATACCCGGACAGGGGGTACACTGAAGCTTTCTTT. It codes for CASSLYPDRGYTEAFF.

This clonotype was recorded at least ten times. The J gene is TRBJ2-6, the V gene TRBV6-2 or TRBV6-3; 8 bases agree with TRBD1. In germline, CDR1 is MNHEY, CDR2 SVGEGT. CDR3 length equals 17 residues. The J segment lost 4 bases and the V segment lost 2 bases, leaving 7 bases of the junction unmatched. CDR3 sequence reads: CASSYADRGGGANVLTF. DNA for the CDR3: TGTGCCAGCAGTTACGCTGACAGGGGAGGAGGGGCCAACGTCCTGACTTTC.

As to this clonotype: Here the CDR3 omits its conserved ending phenylalanine or tryptophan, so a read error is the likely source. Because the CDR3's place on the DNA is in doubt, the DNA is left out and the CDR3 is given as listed by TCRdb. The chain carries TRBV5-8 and TRBJ2-2. CDR1 and CDR2 (germline): SGHTS, YDEGEE. The CDR3 is 8 amino acids in total, end residues counted. The CDR3 is CASRRLVQ.

As concerns this clonotype: A much larger clone differs from this one at a single base, so this may be a read error. The chain has TRBV6-1 and TRBJ1-1; possible D gene TRBD1, 5 bases. The CDR3 is made up of 13 amino acids. The V gene lost 6 bases and the J gene lost 10 bases, with 18 bases spanning the gap. Germline lookup yields CDR1 MNHNS and CDR2 SASEGT. The CDR3 sequence is CASRTDGGKRAFF. The CDR3 nucleotides read TGTGCCAGCAGGACCGACGGGGGGAAAAGAGCTTTCTTT.

This clonotype was seen at least ten times. This chain uses TRBV29-1 with TRBJ1-1; perhaps TRBD1 as D (5 bases). V lost 5 bases and J lost 7, with 14 bases in between. The germline V gene has CDR1 SQVTM and CDR2 ANQGSEA. This CDR3 contains 12 residues. CDR3 nucleotides: TGCAGCGTTTCAGGGCTGAGTAGTGAAGCTTTCTTT. Amino acid sequence: CSVSGLSSEAFF. The variable domain in full, with the rest retrieved from reference TRBV29-1 and TRBJ1-1, is SAVISQKPSRDICQRGTSLTIQCQVDSQVTMMFWYRQQPGQSLTLIATANQGSEATYESGFVIDKFPISRPNLTFSTLTVSNMSPEDSSIYLCSVSGLSSEAFFGQGTRLTVV.

Remarks on this clonotype: This may be a read error: a much more frequent sequence differs by one nucleotide. The chain couples TRBV25-1 to TRBJ2-2; no clear D. The CDR3 runs to 16 residues. V was cut by 6 bases and J by 8 bases, with 22 bases left in between. CDR1 and CDR2 (germline): MGHDK, SYGVNS. CDR3 residues: CASSFLRPDGTGELFF. Here the CDR3 DNA reads TGTGCCAGCAGCTTCCTTCGGCCCGATGGTACGGGGGAGCTGTTTTTT.

The chain combines TRBV7-9 with TRBJ1-1, with a possible D match to TRBD1 (5 bases). V dropped 2 bases and J dropped 5 bases, with 18 bases sitting between them. The CDR3 totals 16 residues. The germline CDR1 and CDR2 sequences are SEHNR and FQNEAQ (reference sequence). The CDR3 region is CASSLKATGAQTEAFF. CDR3 nucleotides: TGTGCCAGCAGCTTAAAGGCGACCGGGGCCCAGACTGAAGCTTTCTTT.